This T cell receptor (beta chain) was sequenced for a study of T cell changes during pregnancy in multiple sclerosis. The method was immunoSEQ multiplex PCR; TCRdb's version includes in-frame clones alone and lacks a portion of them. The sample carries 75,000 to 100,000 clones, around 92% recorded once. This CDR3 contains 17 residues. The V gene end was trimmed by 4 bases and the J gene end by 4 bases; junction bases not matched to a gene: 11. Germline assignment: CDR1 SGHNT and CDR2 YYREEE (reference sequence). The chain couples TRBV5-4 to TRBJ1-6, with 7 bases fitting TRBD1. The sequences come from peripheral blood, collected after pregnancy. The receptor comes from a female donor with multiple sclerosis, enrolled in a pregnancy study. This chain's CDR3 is CASSPGQELGYNSPLHF. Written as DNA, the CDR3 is TGTGCCAGCAGCCCTGGACAGGAGTTAGGGTATAATTCACCCCTCCACTTT.